The present T cell receptor beta chain was sequenced within a study of technical replicates of blood from several donors. The CDR3 consists of 13 residues. The V gene's germline CDR1 is SNHLY and CDR2 FYNNEI. Trimming at V came to 4 bases and at J to 1 base, leaving 0 bases not matched to a gene. The assay was immunoSEQ multiplex PCR, and TCRdb's table has in-frame clones only and misses some. The data hold approximately 88,000 clones, with approximately 94% observed a single time. The sequenced material came from T cells isolated from PBMCs. This sequence joins TRBV2 and TRBJ1-1, with TRBD1 matching 7 bases. This receptor was obtained from a human donor in good health. The CDR3 region has the DNA TGTGCCAGCAGTGGACAGGGGAACACTGAAGCTTTCTTT. Translating it yields CASSGQGNTEAFF. Drawing the rest from reference TRBV2 and TRBJ1-1, the complete variable domain is EPEVTQTPSHQVTQMGQEVILRCVPISNHLYFYWYRQILGQKVEFLVSFYNNEISEKSEIFDDQFSVERPDGSNFTLKIRSTKLEDSAMYFCASSGQGNTEAFFGQGTRLTVV.